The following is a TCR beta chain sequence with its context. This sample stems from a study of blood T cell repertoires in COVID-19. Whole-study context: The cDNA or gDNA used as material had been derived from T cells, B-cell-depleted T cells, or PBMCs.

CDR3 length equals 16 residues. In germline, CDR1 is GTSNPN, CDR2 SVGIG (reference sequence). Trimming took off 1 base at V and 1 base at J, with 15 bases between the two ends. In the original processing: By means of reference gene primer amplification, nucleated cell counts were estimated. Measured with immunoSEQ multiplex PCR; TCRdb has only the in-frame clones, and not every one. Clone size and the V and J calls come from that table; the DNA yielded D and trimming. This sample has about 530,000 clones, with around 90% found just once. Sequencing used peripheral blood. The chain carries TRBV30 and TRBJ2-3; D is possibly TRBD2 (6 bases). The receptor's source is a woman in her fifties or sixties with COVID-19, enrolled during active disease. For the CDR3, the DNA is TGTGCCTGGAGTGGAACAGGAGGGGAGGGCACAGATACGCAGTATTTT. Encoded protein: CAWSGTGGEGTDTQYF.